One sample yielded the 3 T cell receptor beta chains listed below, sequenced in a study of blood T cell repertoires in COVID-19. Measured with immunoSEQ multiplex PCR; TCRdb has only the in-frame clones, and not every one. The table records tens of thousands of clones, 90% of them present only once. Sequencing was carried out using peripheral blood. Every receptor here comes from a man in his fifties or sixties with active COVID-19.

The chain carries TRBV5-1 and TRBJ1-2; possible D gene TRBD1, 6 bases. Trimming removed 7 bases from V and 2 bases from J, with 12 bases in between. CDR1 is SGHRS, CDR2 YFSETQ, per germline. The CDR3 totals 13 residues. The CDR3 loop reads CASSKGENYGYTF. Here the CDR3 DNA reads TGCGCCAGCTCAAAGGGGGAGAACTATGGCTACACCTTC. The full variable domain, its missing parts supplied by reference TRBV5-1 and TRBJ1-2, is KAGVTQTPRYLIKTRGQQVTLSCSPISGHRSVSWYQQTPGQGLQFLFEYFSETQRNKGNFPGRFSGRQFSNSRSEMNVSTLELGDSALYLCASSKGENYGYTFGSGTRLTVV.

The V gene is TRBV4-2, the J gene TRBJ2-3; weak D call: TRBD2 (7 bases). The V end lost 1 base, the J end lost 4 bases, and 15 bases lay between the germline ends. Germline V lookup: CDR1 LGHNA, CDR2 YNFKEQ. This CDR3 has 16 amino acids. The CDR3 here is CASSQAGASGPDTQYF. DNA for the CDR3: TGTGCCAGCAGCCAAGCAGGGGCTAGCGGTCCAGATACGCAGTATTTT.

This chain connects TRBV4-1 to TRBJ2-3, with D unclear. V dropped 0 bases and J dropped 2 bases, with 9 bases sitting between them. Germline-derived CDR1 and CDR2 are MGHRA and YSYEKL. The CDR3 consists of 15 residues. The DNA for the CDR3 is TGCGCCAGCAGCCAAGATGCCAGGAACACAGATACGCAGTATTTT. This sequence encodes CASSQDARNTDTQYF.